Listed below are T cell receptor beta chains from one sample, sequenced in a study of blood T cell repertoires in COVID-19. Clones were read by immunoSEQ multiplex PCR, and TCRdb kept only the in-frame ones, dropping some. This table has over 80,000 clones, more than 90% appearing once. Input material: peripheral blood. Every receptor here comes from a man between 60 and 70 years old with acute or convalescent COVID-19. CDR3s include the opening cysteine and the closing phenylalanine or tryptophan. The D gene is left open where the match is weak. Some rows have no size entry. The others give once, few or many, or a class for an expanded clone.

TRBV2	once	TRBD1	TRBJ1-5	TGTGCCAGCAGTCGCACAGGGGAGAGCGATCAGCCCCAGCATTTT	CASSRTGESDQPQHF
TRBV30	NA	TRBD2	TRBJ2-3	TGTGCCTGGAGTTCTGGAGGGTTCTCGACTAGCGGGAGGGCCCCGTATTTT	CAWSSGGFSTSGRAPYF
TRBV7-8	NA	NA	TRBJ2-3	TGTGCCAGCAGCTTATATACAGATACGCAGTATTTT	CASSLYTDTQYF
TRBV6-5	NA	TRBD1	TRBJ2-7	TGTGCCAGCAGTTACCGCCGGGACAGGGCCTACGAGCAGTACTTC	CASSYRRDRAYEQYF
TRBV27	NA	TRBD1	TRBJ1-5	TGTGCCAGCAGTCAATGGGCGACAGGGGGGAAGCCCCAGCATTTT	CASSQWATGGKPQHF
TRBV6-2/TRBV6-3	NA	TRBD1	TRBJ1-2	TGTGCCAGCAGTCGACAGGGCGCTACGCGGGGCTACACCTTC	CASSRQGATRGYTF
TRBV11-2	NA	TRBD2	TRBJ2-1	TGTGCCAGCAGGGCCTATGGGGGGGGGAGTGAGCAGTTCTTC	CASRAYGGGSEQFF
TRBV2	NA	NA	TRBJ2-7	TGTGCCAGCAGTAGGACAGTTAGCTCCTACGAGCAGTACTTC	CASSRTVSSYEQYF
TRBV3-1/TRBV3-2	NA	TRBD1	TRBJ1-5	TGTGCCAGCAGCCCCGGGACAGGGGCAAGCAATCAGCCCCAGCATTTT	CASSPGTGASNQPQHF
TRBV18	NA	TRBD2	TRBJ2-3	TGTGCCAGCTCACCAATGGCGGGAGAGCCCACAGATACGCAGTATTTT	CASSPMAGEPTDTQYF
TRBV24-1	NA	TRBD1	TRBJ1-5	TGTGCCACCAGTGCAGGGGGCGCGGGCAATCAGCCCCAGCATTTT	CATSAGGAGNQPQHF
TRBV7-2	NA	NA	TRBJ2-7	TGTGCCAGCAGCCCTTCACGTAACGAGGGGGATGTGCGCGAGCAGTACTTC	CASSPSRNEGDVREQYF
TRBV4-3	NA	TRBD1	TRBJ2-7	TGCGCCAGCAGCCCAGGGCCAGGGACAGGGGTTTTGGAGCAGTACTTC	CASSPGPGTGVLEQYF
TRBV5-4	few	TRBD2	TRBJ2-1	TGTGCCAGCAGCTTGGCCGCGGGACTAGCGGGAGCCTATGAGCAGTTCTTC	CASSLAAGLAGAYEQFF
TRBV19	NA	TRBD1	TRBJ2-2	TGTGCCAGTAGTCCCTCCCAAGCGGTACAGGGGGCTTATTATCCTAACACCGGGGAGCTGTTTTTT	CASSPSQAVQGAYYPNTGELFF
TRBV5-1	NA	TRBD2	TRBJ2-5	TGCGCCAGCAGCGCGCTAGCGGGAGTTTATGAGACCCAGTACTTC	CASSALAGVYETQYF
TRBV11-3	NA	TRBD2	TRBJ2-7	TGTGCCAGCAGCAAGGTCCGGGGGGGCGTGTACGAGCAGTACTTC	CASSKVRGGVYEQYF
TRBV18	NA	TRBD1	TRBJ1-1	TGTGCCAGCTCACCCGGGACAGGGGGCTTGACTGGGACTGAAGCTTTCTTT	CASSPGTGGLTGTEAFF
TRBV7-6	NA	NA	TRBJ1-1	TGTGCCAGCAGCTTAAACAGCGGTCCTATGAACACTGAAGCTTTCTTT	CASSLNSGPMNTEAFF
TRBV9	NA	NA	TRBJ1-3	TGTGCCAGCAGCGTAGACACGCGGGGATCGGACACCATATATTTT	CASSVDTRGSDTIYF
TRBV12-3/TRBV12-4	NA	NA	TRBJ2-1	TGTGCCAGCAGTTCCGTAGTCGAGCAGTTCTTC	CASSSVVEQFF
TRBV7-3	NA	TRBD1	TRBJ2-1	TGTGCCAGCAGCTCCTTCCCGGGACAGGGGGCTCAGCAGTTCTTC	CASSSFPGQGAQQFF
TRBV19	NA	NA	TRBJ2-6	TGTGCCAGTAGTATAACAGGAGAATGGTCTGGGGCCAACGTCCTGACTTTC	CASSITGEWSGANVLTF
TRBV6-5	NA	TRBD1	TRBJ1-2	TGTGCCAGCCGGTCAGGGGGCTATGGTGGCTACACCTTC	CASRSGGYGGYTF
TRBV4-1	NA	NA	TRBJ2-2	TGCGCCAGCAGCCAAGCAGGCCAGGGGCCGGGCGGGGAGCTGTTTTTT	CASSQAGQGPGGELFF
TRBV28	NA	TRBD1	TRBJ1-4	TGTGCCAGCAGTTCGACAGGGACGGGTGAAAAACTGTTTTTT	CASSSTGTGEKLFF
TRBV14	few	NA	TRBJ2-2	TGTGCCAGCAGCCAAGAAATCTCCGGGGAGCTGTTTTTT	CASSQEISGELFF
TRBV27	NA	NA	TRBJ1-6	TGTGCCAGCAGAGACCTGACAGTCTATAATTCACCCCTCCACTTT	CASRDLTVYNSPLHF
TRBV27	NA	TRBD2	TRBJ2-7	TGTGCCAGCAGTTTCGGACTAGCGGTAGAATACGAGCAGTACTTC	CASSFGLAVEYEQYF
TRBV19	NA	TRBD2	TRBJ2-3	TGTGCCAGTAGTGTGATAGCGGGAGGTTTGAGCACAGATACGCAGTATTTT	CASSVIAGGLSTDTQYF
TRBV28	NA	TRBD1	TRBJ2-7	TGTGCCAGCAGCGACAGGGCCGAGCAGTACTTC	CASSDRAEQYF
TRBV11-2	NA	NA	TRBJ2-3	TGTGCCAGCAGCCCTGAGGTGGGGGCGTCCGCAGATACGCAGTATTTT	CASSPEVGASADTQYF
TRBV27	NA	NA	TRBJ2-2	TGTGCCAGCAGTTTACGGAGGTTGAACACCGGGGAGCTGTTTTTT	CASSLRRLNTGELFF
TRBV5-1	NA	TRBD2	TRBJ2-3	TGCGCCAGCAGCTTAGGCGGGAGTCCAGATACGCAGTATTTT	CASSLGGSPDTQYF
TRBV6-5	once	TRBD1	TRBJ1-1	TGTGCCAGCAGTTACTTCGGACAGGCGAACACTGAAGCTTTCTTT	CASSYFGQANTEAFF
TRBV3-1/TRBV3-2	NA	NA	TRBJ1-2	TGTGCCAGCAGCTTTCACGGACAGAACTATGGCTACACCTTC	CASSFHGQNYGYTF
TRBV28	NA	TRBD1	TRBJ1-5	TGTGCCAGCAGGCCAGACAGGGGCGCCGGGCAGCCCCAGCATTTT	CASRPDRGAGQPQHF
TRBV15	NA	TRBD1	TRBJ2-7	TGTGCCACCAGCAAGAGTTACGGGACAGGGACCTACGAGCAGTACTTC	CATSKSYGTGTYEQYF
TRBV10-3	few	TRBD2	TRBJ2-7	TGTGCCATCAGTGGTGTAGGGGGGACTAGCATTAACGAGCAGTACTTC	CAISGVGGTSINEQYF
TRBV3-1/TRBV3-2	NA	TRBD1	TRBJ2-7	TGTGCCAGCAACCGGGACAGGATGATCCCCTACGAGCAGTACTTC	CASNRDRMIPYEQYF
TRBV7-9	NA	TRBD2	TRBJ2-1	TGTGCCAGCAGCTCCGGGACTAGCGCATACAATGAGCAGTTCTTC	CASSSGTSAYNEQFF
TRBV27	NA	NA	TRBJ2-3	TGTGCCAGCAGCGACCCAGCGGCCTCCGCAGATACGCAGTATTTT	CASSDPAASADTQYF
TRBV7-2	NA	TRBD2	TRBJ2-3	TGTGCCAGCAGCACAACGGGACTAGCTACGCAGTATTTT	CASSTTGLATQYF
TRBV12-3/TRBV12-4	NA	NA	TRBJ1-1	TGTGCCAGCAGCATAAGACACACGGAAGCTTTCTTT	CASSIRHTEAFF